This T cell receptor beta chain is drawn from a study of tumor-infiltrating lymphocytes in localized non-small cell lung cancer. Background on the study: Patients included smokers and never-smokers with various histologies, some sampled after neoadjuvant chemotherapy.

Only one count was recorded for this clone. What it binds is unknown. Clones were sequenced by immunoSEQ multiplex PCR, and TCRdb holds only the in-frame ones, with some missing. In the table there are about 12,000 clones, 65% to 85% of which are singletons. General study results and limits: Immunotypes IM1 and IM2 had similar TCR-derived T-cell fractions. Different pieces of the same tissue went to different assays, confounding technical variation with intratumor heterogeneity.

From germline, CDR1 is SGHNT and CDR2 YYREEE (reference sequence). This CDR3 has 16 amino acids. The V and J ends lost 4 bases and 5 bases, in that order; junction bases with no gene match: 15. V gene TRBV5-4 combines with J gene TRBJ2-7; the match to TRBD1 covers 7 bases. The clonotype comes from a human donor with non-small cell lung cancer. The sequenced sample consisted of lung tumor tissue. CDR3 DNA: TGTGCCAGCAGCCCCACGGGACAGCGAAGAAACAACGAGCAGTACTTC. This sequence encodes CASSPTGQRRNNEQYF.